These 20 T cell receptor beta chains were sequenced from one sample in a study of shared clonotypes between healthy human individuals. Only in-frame clones appear in the TCRdb table, and some are missing; sequencing was by immunoSEQ multiplex PCR. The table shows about 2 million clones, with about 94% occurring only once. Only CD45RO-negative cells positively selected for CCR7 counted as naive CD8 cells, so terminally differentiated effector memory CD45RA+ cells were excluded. The specimen sequenced was naive CD8+ T cells sorted from blood. The receptors were gathered from a man between 18 and 29 years old in good health.

This chain joins TRBV13 and TRBJ1-1; a possible D gene is TRBD1 (6 bases). V gave up 4 bases and J gave up 4 bases, with 13 bases separating them. The CDR3 has 14 amino acids. Germline V gives CDR1 PRHDT, CDR2 FYEKMQ (reference sequence). This CDR3 reads CASSSTGSGTEAFF. The CDR3 DNA sequence: TGTGCCAGCAGCTCTACAGGGAGCGGCACTGAAGCTTTCTTT.

V and J are TRBV6-1 and TRBJ2-7; no firm D call. Trimming took 3 bases from V and 6 from J, leaving 6 bases between them. The CDR3 spans 11 residues. CDR1 is MNHNS and CDR2 is SASEGT in the germline V gene. In DNA form, the CDR3 reads TGTGCCAGCAGTGATCCAACCGAGCAGTACTTC. As protein: CASSDPTEQYF.

The rearrangement links TRBV13 to TRBJ1-1; possible D gene TRBD1, 5 bases. The CDR3 contains 14 residues. The V gene lost 0 bases and the J gene lost 5 bases, with 10 bases spanning the gap. Germline loops: CDR1 PRHDT, CDR2 FYEKMQ (reference sequence). The CDR3 loop is CASSLGGVRTEAFF. The CDR3 coding sequence is TGTGCCAGCAGCTTAGGGGGGGTAAGGACTGAAGCTTTCTTT.

The chain's CDR3 is CASSYSIAGQETQYF. The CDR3 DNA is TGTGCCAGCAGTTACTCTATAGCGGGTCAAGAGACCCAGTACTTC. The V and J genes are TRBV6-5 and TRBJ2-5; TRBD2 aligns across 7 bases. This CDR3 has 15 amino acids. The ends lost 0 bases at V and 2 bases at J; junction bases unmatched: 3. CDR1 and CDR2 (germline): MNHEY, SVGAGI.

Turning to this clone: Other DNA sequences in the same sample also yield this CDR3. This chain joins TRBV27 and TRBJ2-7; D not resolved. Trimming took off 3 bases at V and 4 bases at J, with 13 bases between the two ends. The CDR3 covers 14 residues. Germline values: CDR1 MNHEY, CDR2 SMNVEV (reference sequence). CDR3 amino acids: CASSLGALGYEQYF. CDR3 in DNA: TGTGCCAGCAGTTTGGGCGCCCTAGGGTACGAGCAGTACTTC.

The genes are TRBV12-1 and TRBJ1-5. TRBV12-1 constitutes a pseudogene. There are 16 residues in the CDR3. For the CDR3, the DNA is TGTGCCAGCAGCTTTGAAGTCGGCAGGGAGGATCAGCCCCAGCATTTT. This translates into CASSFEVGREDQPQHF.

Worth noting for this clone: At the DNA level, this CDR3 is encoded by other sequences in the same sample as well. The CDR3 nucleotides are TGTGCCTGGAGTCGTTTGAACACTGAAGCTTTCTTT. Its protein is CAWSRLNTEAFF. The genes are TRBV30 and TRBJ1-1; D is ambiguous. Trimming left V 2 bases short and J 0 bases short, with 4 bases between. The CDR3 covers 12 residues. CDR1 is GTSNPN and CDR2 is SVGIG in the germline V gene (reference sequence).

V is TRBV4-1 and J is TRBJ1-2, with D possibly TRBD1 on 6 matching bases. Germline CDR1 reads MGHRA; CDR2 reads YSYEKL. V was cut by 1 base and J by 4 bases, with 16 bases left in between. This CDR3 has 16 amino acids. The CDR3, as DNA: TGCGCCAGCAGCCAAGCGGGGGCGGAGGGGGTCTATGGCTACACCTTC. Protein sequence: CASSQAGAEGVYGYTF.

This clone was found once. The chain employs TRBV7-8 and TRBJ2-2, with D possibly matching TRBD2 (6 bases). The germline CDR1 and CDR2 sequences are SGHVS and FQNEAQ. The CDR3 extends over 15 amino acids. V shed 4 bases and J shed 3 bases, with 12 bases lying between them. DNA for the CDR3: TGTGCCAGCAGCTCCCTATCGGGAGACACCGGGGAGCTGTTTTTT. Translated: CASSSLSGDTGELFF.

The rearrangement joins TRBV27 to TRBJ2-2; D is unclear. The CDR3 contains 13 residues. V was cut by 3 bases and J by 4 bases, with 6 bases left in between. Germline V CDR1 and CDR2: MNHEY, SMNVEV (reference sequence). The CDR3 protein is CASSFSSTGELFF. The DNA of the CDR3 is TGTGCCAGCAGTTTTAGTTCCACCGGGGAGCTGTTTTTT.

The chain employs TRBV9 and TRBJ1-1; unclear D gene. V was shortened by 4 bases and J by 3 bases, with 7 bases between the two germline ends. Germline values: CDR1 SGDLS, CDR2 YYNGEE. The CDR3 has 12 amino acids. The CDR3 sequence is CASSPLDTEAFF. Written as DNA, the CDR3 is TGTGCCAGCAGCCCCCTGGACACTGAAGCTTTCTTT.

The chain joins TRBV5-1 to TRBJ1-2; a weak D match, TRBD1 (6 bases). This CDR3 is built from 12 residues. Germline V gene sequence: CDR1 SGHRS, CDR2 YFSETQ. With 5 bases removed from V and 8 bases from J, the gap between germline ends came to 13 bases. CDR3 nucleotide sequence: TGCGCCAGCAGAGGGGGGGCTGAGGGCTACACCTTC. This encodes CASRGGAEGYTF.

As to this clone: A read error is possible here, since a much larger clone lies one base away. Other DNA sequences in this sample translate to the same CDR3. This rearrangement joins TRBV9 to TRBJ1-1; D is ambiguous. The V end lost 0 bases, the J end lost 3 bases, and 6 bases lay between the germline ends. Germline loops: CDR1 SGDLS, CDR2 YYNGEE. CDR3 length: 13 amino acids. The CDR3 reads CASSVGGDTEAFF. CDR3 in DNA: TGTGCCAGCAGCGTAGGAGGCGACACTGAAGCTTTCTTT.

This clone occurred once. V is TRBV11-2 and J is TRBJ2-2; 7 positions match TRBD1. With 5 bases clipped from V and 3 bases from J, the junction kept 12 bases outside the gene matches. CDR1 SGHAT and CDR2 FQNNGV come from the germline V gene. CDR3 length: 17 residues. CDR3 sequence: CASSLNIGTVYTGELFF. CDR3 DNA: TGTGCCAGCAGCCTGAATATCGGGACAGTCTACACCGGGGAGCTGTTTTTT. Supplemented by reference TRBV11-2 and TRBJ2-2, the full variable domain reads EAGVAQSPRYKIIEKRQSVAFWCNPISGHATLYWYQQILGQGPKLLIQFQNNGVVDDSQLPKDRFSAERLKGVDSTLKIQPAKLEDSAVYLCASSLNIGTVYTGELFFGEGSRLTVL.

The J gene is TRBJ1-3, the V gene TRBV19; 7 nucleotides match TRBD1. Trimming removed 4 bases from V and 8 bases from J; junction bases left unmatched: 11. Germline CDR1 and CDR2: LNHDA and SQIVND (reference sequence). The CDR3 length is 15 residues. The CDR3 DNA sequence: TGTGCCAGTAGTACCCGACAGGGCTTGGAAGACACCATATATTTT. It yields the protein CASSTRQGLEDTIYF.

The V and J genes are TRBV5-1 and TRBJ1-1, with 7 bases aligning to TRBD1. The CDR3 extends over 20 amino acids. Per the germline V gene, CDR1 is SGHRS and CDR2 is YFSETQ. With V trimmed by 3 bases and J by 3 bases, 23 bases remained unmatched. CDR3 region: CASSSPRDGTDLGADTEAFF. The CDR3 DNA is TGCGCCAGCAGCTCCCCCCGGGATGGGACAGATCTGGGGGCTGACACTGAAGCTTTCTTT.

In DNA form, the CDR3 reads TGTGCCAGCAGCTTAGATCTGGGGCTCGAGCAGTACTTC. Its translation is CASSLDLGLEQYF. The chain uses TRBV11-2 and TRBJ2-7, with D possibly matching TRBD1 (5 bases). This CDR3 has 13 residues. Deletions cut 0 bases from V and 6 bases from J, with 9 bases between. CDR1 and CDR2 from the germline V gene are SGHAT and FQNNGV.

Note on this clone: At the DNA level, this CDR3 is encoded by other sequences in the same sample as well. The CDR3 region is CASSPTGSNQPQHF. Here the CDR3 DNA reads TGTGCCAGCAGCCCGACAGGGTCCAATCAGCCCCAGCATTTT. The gene calls are TRBV27 and TRBJ1-5, with TRBD1 matching over 7 bases. The trim removed 6 bases at V and 3 bases at J, leaving 5 bases unmatched. The V gene's germline CDR1 is MNHEY and CDR2 SMNVEV (reference sequence). This CDR3 spans 14 amino acids.

V gene TRBV4-1 combines with J gene TRBJ1-1; D gene uncertain. Trimming took off 0 bases at V and 0 bases at J, with 8 bases between the two ends. Germline lookup yields CDR1 MGHRA and CDR2 YSYEKL. This CDR3 contains 15 residues. DNA for the CDR3: TGCGCCAGCAGCCAAGACGAATTTATGAACACTGAAGCTTTCTTT. Protein product: CASSQDEFMNTEAFF.

This clone came up once. The gene calls are TRBV7-9 and TRBJ2-7; D not certain. This CDR3 contains 14 residues. V dropped 4 bases and J dropped 2 bases, with 12 bases sitting between them. From germline, CDR1 is SEHNR and CDR2 FQNEAQ (reference sequence). The CDR3 reads CASSSPAEPYEQYF. CDR3 in DNA: TGTGCCAGCAGCTCCCCTGCTGAACCCTACGAGCAGTACTTC.